This TCR beta chain is from a study of beta chain features in type 1 diabetes. For the study at large: Examination of sorted cells across all samples involved roughly 100 million cells.

All of the isolated RNA was reverse transcribed, so expressed TCRB transcripts were sequenced. Assay: immunoSEQ multiplex PCR; the TCRdb copy retains only in-frame clones and omits some. The profile covers about 19,000 clones, with about 53% appearing a single time and about 0.4% taken by the ten largest. This CDR3 has 14 residues. The germline CDR1 and CDR2 sequences are SGHTA and FQGTGA. The V gene end was trimmed by 1 base and the J gene end by 8 bases; junction bases not matched to a gene: 5. Whole-study findings and limits: Type 1 diabetes patients showed fewer insertions and more deletions at VDJ junctions. Comparison showed that naive, central memory and Treg TCRB repertoires appeared more similar among patients than among healthy donors.

CD4+ cells of the naive, central memory, regulatory and stem cell-like memory types were sorted via CD45RO/CCR7/CD25/CD127/CD95/CD27. This clone was seen a handful of times. Its antigen is unidentified. The sample taken for sequencing was stem cell memory CD4+ T cells from blood. The TCR comes from a man aged 18 to 29 in good health. V and J are TRBV7-3 and TRBJ1-1; TRBD1 aligns across 9 bases. CDR3 residues: CASSLNRDRAEAFF. As DNA, the CDR3 is TGTGCCAGCAGCTTAAACAGGGACAGGGCAGAAGCTTTCTTT.